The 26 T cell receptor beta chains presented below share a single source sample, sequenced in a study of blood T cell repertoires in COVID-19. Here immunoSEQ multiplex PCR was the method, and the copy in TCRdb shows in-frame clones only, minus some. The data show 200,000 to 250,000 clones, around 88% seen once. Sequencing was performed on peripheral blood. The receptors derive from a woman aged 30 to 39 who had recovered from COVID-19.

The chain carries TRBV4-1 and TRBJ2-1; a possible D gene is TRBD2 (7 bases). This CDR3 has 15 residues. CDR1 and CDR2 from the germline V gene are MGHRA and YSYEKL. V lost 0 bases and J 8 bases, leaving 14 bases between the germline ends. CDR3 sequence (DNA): TGCGCCAGCAGCCAAGATGGGGGGGCCATCGATGAGCAGTTCTTC. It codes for CASSQDGGAIDEQFF.

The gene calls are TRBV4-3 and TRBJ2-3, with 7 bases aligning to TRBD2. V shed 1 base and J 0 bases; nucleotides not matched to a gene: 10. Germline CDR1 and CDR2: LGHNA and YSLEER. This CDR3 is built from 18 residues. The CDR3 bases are TGCGCCAGCAGCCAAGGTTTGCTAGCGGACGCTAGCACAGATACGCAGTATTTT. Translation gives CASSQGLLADASTDTQYF.

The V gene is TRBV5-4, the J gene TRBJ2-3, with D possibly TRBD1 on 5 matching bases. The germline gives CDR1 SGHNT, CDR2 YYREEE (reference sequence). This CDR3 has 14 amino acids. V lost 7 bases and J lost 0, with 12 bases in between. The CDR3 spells CASYQWGSTDTQYF. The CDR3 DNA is TGTGCCAGCTACCAATGGGGCAGCACAGATACGCAGTATTTT.

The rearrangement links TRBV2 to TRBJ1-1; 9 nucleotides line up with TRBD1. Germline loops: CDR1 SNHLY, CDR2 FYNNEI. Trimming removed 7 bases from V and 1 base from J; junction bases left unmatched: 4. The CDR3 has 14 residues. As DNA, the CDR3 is TGTGCCAGCAAGACAGGGGGGTGGAACACTGAAGCTTTCTTT. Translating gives CASKTGGWNTEAFF.

The CDR3 DNA reads TGTGCCAGCAGCTCAACAGGGGGCGTTGGTTCTGGACCTGAAGCTTTCTTT. Translation gives CASSSTGGVGSGPEAFF. This rearrangement joins TRBV5-4 to TRBJ1-1; TRBD1 matches 9 bases. The CDR3 contains 17 residues. Germline loops: CDR1 SGHNT, CDR2 YYREEE (reference sequence). V shed 3 bases and J 6 bases; nucleotides not matched to a gene: 15. The variable domain in full, with the rest retrieved from reference TRBV5-4 and TRBJ1-1, is ETGVTQSPTHLIKTRGQQVTLRCSSQSGHNTVSWYQQALGQGPQFIFQYYREEENGRGNFPPRFSGLQFPNYSSELNVNALELDDSALYLCASSSTGGVGSGPEAFFGQGTRLTVV.

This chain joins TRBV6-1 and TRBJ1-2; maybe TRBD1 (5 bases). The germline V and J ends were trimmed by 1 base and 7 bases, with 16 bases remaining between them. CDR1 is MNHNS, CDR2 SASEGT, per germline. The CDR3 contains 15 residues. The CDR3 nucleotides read TGTGCCAGCAGTGAAGTGGGGCCGTCCGCCGGTGGCTACACCTTC. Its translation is CASSEVGPSAGGYTF.

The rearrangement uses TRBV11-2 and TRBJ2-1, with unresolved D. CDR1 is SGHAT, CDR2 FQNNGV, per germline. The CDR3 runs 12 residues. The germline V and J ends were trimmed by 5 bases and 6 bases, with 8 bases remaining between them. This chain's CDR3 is CASSPLSNEQFF. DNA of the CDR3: TGTGCCAGCAGCCCCCTGTCCAATGAGCAGTTCTTC.

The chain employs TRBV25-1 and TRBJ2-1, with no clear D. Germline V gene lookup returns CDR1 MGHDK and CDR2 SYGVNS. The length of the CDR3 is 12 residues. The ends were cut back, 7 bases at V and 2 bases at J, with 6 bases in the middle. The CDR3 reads CASTNTYNEQFF. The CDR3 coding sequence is TGTGCCAGCACGAACACCTACAATGAGCAGTTCTTC. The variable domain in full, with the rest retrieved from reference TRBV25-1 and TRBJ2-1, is EADIYQTPRYLVIGTGKKITLECSQTMGHDKMYWYQQDPGMELHLIHYSYGVNSTEKGDLSSESTVSRIRTEHFPLTLESARPSHTSQYLCASTNTYNEQFFGPGTRLTVL.

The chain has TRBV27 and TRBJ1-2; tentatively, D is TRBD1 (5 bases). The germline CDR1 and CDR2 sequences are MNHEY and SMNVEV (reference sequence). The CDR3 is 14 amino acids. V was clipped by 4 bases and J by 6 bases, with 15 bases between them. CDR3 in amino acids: CASSWQGGIDGYTF. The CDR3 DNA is TGTGCCAGCAGTTGGCAGGGCGGTATAGATGGCTACACCTTC.

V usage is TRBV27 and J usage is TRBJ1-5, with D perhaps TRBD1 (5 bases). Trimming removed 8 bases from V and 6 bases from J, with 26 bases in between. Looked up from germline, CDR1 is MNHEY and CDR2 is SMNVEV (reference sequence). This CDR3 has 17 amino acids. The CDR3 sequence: CASPTQHRQGESQPQHF. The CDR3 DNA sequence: TGTGCCAGCCCAACTCAGCATCGGCAGGGTGAGAGTCAGCCCCAGCATTTT.

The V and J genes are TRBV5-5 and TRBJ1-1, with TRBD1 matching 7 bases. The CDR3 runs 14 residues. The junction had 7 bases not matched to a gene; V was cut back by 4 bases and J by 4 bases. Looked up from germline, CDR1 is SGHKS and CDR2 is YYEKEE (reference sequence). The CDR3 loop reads CASSAGGLGTEAFF. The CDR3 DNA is TGTGCCAGCAGCGCAGGGGGTTTGGGCACTGAAGCTTTCTTT.

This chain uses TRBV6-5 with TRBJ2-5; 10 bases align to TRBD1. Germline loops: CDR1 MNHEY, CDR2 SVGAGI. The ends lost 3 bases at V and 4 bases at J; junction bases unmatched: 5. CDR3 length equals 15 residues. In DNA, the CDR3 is TGTGCCAGCAGTTATCTGAGGACAGGGGGAGAGACCCAGTACTTC. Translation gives CASSYLRTGGETQYF.

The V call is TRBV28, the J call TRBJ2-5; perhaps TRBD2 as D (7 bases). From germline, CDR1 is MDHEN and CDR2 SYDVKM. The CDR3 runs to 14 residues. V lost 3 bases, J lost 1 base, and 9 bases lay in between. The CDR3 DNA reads TGTGCCAGCAGTTTGGGGGGGCTCCAAGAGACCCAGTACTTC. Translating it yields CASSLGGLQETQYF.

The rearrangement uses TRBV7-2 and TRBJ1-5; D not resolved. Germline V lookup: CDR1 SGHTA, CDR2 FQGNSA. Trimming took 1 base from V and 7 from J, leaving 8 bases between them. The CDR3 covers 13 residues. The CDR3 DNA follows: TGTGCCAGCAGCTTAGTGACGGGACAGCCCCAGCATTTT. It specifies CASSLVTGQPQHF.

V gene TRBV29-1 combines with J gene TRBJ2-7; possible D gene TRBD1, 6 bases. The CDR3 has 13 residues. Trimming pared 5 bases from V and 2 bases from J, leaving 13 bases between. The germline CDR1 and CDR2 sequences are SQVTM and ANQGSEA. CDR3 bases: TGCAGCGTTTTATCAGGGGCCCCCTACGAGCAGTACTTC. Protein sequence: CSVLSGAPYEQYF.

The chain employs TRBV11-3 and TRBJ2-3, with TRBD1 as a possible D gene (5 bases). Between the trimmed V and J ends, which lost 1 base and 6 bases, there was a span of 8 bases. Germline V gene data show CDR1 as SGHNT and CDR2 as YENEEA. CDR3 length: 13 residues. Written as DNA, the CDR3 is TGTGCCAGCAGCTTAGGTGGGGCGGATACGCAGTATTTT. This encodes CASSLGGADTQYF.

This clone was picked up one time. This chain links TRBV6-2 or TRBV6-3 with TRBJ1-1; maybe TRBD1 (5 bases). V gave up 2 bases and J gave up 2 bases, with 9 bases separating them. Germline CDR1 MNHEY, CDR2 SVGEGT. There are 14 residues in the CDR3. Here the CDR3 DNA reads TGTGCCAGCAGTTACGACAGCGAAAACACTGAAGCTTTCTTT. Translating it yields CASSYDSENTEAFF.

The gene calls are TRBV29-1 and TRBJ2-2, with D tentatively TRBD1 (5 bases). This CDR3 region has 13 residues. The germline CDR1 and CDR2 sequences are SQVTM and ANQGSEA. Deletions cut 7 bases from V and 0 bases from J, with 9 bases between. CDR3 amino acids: CSAQGANTGELFF. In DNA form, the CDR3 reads TGCAGCGCCCAGGGCGCGAACACCGGGGAGCTGTTTTTT.

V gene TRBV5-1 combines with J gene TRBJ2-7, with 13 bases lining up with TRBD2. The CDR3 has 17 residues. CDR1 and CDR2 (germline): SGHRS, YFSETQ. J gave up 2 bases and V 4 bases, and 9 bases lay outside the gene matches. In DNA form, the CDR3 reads TGCGCCAGCAGCAGGACTCCCGGGACTAGCGGGGCCTACGAGCAGTACTTC. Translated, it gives CASSRTPGTSGAYEQYF.

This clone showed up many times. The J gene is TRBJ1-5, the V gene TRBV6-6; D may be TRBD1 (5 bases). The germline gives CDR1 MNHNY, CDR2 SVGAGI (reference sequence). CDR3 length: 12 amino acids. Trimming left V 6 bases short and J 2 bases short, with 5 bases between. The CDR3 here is CASRQGNQPQHF. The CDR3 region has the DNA TGTGCCAGCAGACAGGGCAATCAGCCCCAGCATTTT.

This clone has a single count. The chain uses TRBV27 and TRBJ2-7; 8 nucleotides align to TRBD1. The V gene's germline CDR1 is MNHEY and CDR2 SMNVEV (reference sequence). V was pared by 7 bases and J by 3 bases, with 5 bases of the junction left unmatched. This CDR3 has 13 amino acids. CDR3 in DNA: TGTGCCAGCATTGGACAGGGTCACTACGAGCAGTACTTC. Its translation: CASIGQGHYEQYF.

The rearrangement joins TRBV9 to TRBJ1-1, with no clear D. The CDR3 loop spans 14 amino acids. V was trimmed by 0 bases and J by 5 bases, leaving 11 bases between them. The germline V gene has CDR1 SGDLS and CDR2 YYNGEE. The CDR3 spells CASSVDGRDTEAFF. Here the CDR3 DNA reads TGTGCCAGCAGCGTAGATGGGCGGGATACTGAAGCTTTCTTT. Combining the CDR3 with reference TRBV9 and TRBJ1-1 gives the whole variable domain DSGVTQTPKHLITATGQRVTLRCSPRSGDLSVYWYQQSLDQGLQFLIQYYNGEERAKGNILERFSAQQFPDLHSELNLSSLELGDSALYFCASSVDGRDTEAFFGQGTRLTVV.

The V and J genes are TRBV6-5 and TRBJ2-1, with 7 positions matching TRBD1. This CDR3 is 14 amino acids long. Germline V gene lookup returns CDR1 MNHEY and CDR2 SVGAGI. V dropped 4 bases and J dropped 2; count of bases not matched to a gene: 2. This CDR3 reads CASSSQGPYNEQFF. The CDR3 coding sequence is TGTGCCAGCAGTTCACAGGGGCCCTACAATGAGCAGTTCTTC.

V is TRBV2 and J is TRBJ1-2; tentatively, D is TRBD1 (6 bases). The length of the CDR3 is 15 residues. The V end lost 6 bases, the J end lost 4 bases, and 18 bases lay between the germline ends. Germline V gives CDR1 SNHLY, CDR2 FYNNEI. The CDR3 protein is CASSKPSGGGYGYTF. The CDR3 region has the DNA TGTGCCAGCAGCAAACCCTCGGGAGGGGGCTATGGCTACACCTTC.

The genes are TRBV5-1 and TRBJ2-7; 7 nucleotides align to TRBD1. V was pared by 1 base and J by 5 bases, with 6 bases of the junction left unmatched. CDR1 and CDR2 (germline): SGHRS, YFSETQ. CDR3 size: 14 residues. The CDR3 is CASSLLGQVDEQYF. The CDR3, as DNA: TGCGCCAGCAGCTTGTTAGGACAGGTAGACGAGCAGTACTTC. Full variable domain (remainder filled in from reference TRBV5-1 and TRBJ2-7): KAGVTQTPRYLIKTRGQQVTLSCSPISGHRSVSWYQQTPGQGLQFLFEYFSETQRNKGNFPGRFSGRQFSNSRSEMNVSTLELGDSALYLCASSLLGQVDEQYFGPGTRLTVT.

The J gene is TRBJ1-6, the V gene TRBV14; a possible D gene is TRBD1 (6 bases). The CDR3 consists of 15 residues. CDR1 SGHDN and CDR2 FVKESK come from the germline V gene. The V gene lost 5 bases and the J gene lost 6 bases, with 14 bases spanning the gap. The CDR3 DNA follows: TGTGCCAGCAGCGCACAGGGTTCGGGTAATTCACCCCTCCACTTT. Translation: CASSAQGSGNSPLHF.